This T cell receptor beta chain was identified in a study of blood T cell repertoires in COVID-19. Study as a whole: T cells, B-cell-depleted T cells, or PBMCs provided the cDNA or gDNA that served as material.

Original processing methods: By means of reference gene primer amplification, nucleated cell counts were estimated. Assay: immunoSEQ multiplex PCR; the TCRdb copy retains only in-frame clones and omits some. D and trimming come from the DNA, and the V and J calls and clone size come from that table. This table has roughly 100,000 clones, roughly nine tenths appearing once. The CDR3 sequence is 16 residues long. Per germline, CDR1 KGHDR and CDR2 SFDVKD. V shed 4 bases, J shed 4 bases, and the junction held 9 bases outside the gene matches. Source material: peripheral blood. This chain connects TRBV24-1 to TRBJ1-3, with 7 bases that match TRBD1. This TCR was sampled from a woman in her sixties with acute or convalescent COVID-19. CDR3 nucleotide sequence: TGTGCCACCAGTGACTCCCGACAGGGCCTAGGAAACACCATATATTTT. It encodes CATSDSRQGLGNTIYF.